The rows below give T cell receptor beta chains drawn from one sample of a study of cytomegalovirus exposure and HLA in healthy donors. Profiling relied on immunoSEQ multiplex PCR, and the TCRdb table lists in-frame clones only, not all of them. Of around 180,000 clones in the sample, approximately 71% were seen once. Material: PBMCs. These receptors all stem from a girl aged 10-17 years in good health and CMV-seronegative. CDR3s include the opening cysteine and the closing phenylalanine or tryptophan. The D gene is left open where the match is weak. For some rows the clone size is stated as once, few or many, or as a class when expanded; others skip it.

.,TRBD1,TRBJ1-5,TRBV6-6,TGTGCCAGCGGGGACAGGGGGCGCGAACAGCCCCAGCATTTT,CASGDRGREQPQHF
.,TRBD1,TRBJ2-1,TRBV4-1,TGCGCCAGCAGCCAAGTCGGTGGACAGGGCTACAATGAGCAGTTCTTC,CASSQVGGQGYNEQFF
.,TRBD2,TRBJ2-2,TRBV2,TGTGCCAGGGCGGGGGAAAACACCGGGGAGCTGTTTTTT,CARAGENTGELFF
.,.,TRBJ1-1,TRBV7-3,TGTGCCAGCAGCTCCGCAGAGAACACTGAAGCTTTCTTT,CASSSAENTEAFF
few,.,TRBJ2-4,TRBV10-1,TGCGCCAGCAGTGAGGGGCAGGGGAGAGCCAAAAACATTCAGTACTTC,CASSEGQGRAKNIQYF
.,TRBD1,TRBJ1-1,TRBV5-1,TGCGCCAGCAGCTTGGCCAGGACAGGGACGGGTGAAGCTTTCTTT,CASSLARTGTGEAFF
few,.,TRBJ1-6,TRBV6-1,TGTGCCAGCAGTGAAATGAGCAGAATACAGAATCCATATAATTCACCCCTCCACTTT,CASSEMSRIQNPYNSPLHF
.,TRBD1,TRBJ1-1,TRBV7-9,TGTGCCAGCAGCTTAAGTTTGACACAGGGGGGAGTTGGCACTGAAGCTTTCTTT,CASSLSLTQGGVGTEAFF
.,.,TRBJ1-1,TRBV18,TGTGCCAGCTCACCTGGAGCAGTCTTCTCGAACACTGAAGCTTTCTTT,CASSPGAVFSNTEAFF
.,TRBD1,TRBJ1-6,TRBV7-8,TGTGCCAGCAGCTTAGCCCCGGGACAGGGGGATTCACCCCTCCACTTT,CASSLAPGQGDSPLHF
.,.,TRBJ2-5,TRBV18,TGTGCCAGCTCACGCTCAGGGTCTCAAGAGACCCAGTACTTC,CASSRSGSQETQYF
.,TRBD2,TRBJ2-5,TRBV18,TGTGCCAGCTCACCATACGGCGGGGGACAAGAGACCCAGTACTTC,CASSPYGGGQETQYF
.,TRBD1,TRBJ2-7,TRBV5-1,TGCGCCAGCAGCTTTACCGGGACAGGTTCTCTCATCACCTACGAGCAGTACTTC,CASSFTGTGSLITYEQYF
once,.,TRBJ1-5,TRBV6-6,TGTGCCAGCGTTACTGGGGGCGGCGATCAGCCCCAGCATTTT,CASVTGGGDQPQHF
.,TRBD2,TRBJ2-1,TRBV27,TGTGCCAGCAGTTTATGGGGGACTAGCGATGAGCAGTTCTTC,CASSLWGTSDEQFF